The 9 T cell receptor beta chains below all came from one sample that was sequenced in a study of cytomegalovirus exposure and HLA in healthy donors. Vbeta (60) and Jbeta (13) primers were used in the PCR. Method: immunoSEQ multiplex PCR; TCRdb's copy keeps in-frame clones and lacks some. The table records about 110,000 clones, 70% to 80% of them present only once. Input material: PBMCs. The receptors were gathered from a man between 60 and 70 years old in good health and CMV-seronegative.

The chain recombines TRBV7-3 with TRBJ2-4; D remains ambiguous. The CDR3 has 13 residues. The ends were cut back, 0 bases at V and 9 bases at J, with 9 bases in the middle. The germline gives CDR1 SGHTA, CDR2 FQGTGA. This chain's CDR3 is CASSLTSGGIQYF. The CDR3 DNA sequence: TGTGCCAGCAGCTTAACGTCAGGTGGCATTCAGTACTTC.

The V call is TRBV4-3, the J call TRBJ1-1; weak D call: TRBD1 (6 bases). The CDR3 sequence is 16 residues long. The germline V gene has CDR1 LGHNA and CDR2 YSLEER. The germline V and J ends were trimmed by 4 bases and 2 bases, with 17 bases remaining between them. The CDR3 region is CASSRIPDRINTEAFF. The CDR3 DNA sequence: TGCGCCAGCAGCCGAATCCCCGACAGGATAAACACTGAAGCTTTCTTT.

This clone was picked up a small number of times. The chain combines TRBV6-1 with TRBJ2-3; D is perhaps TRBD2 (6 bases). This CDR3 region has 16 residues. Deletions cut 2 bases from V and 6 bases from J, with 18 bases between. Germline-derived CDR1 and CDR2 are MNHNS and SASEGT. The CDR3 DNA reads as TGTGCCAGCAGTGAAACTGGCGGGGCCCGTTCGGATACGCAGTATTTT. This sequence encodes CASSETGGARSDTQYF.

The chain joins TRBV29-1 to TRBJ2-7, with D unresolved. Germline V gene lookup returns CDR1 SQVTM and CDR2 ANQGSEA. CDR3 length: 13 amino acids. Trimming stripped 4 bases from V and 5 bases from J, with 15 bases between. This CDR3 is CSVASVARDEQYF. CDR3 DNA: TGCAGCGTTGCCTCTGTGGCCCGGGACGAGCAGTACTTC.

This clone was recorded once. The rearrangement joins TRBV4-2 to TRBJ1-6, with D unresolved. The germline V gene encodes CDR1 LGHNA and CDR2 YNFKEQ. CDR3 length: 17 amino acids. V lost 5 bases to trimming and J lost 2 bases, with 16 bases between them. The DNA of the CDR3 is TGTGCCAGCAGCGAACAAAAACGAACTACCTATAATTCACCCCTCCACTTT. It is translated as CASSEQKRTTYNSPLHF.

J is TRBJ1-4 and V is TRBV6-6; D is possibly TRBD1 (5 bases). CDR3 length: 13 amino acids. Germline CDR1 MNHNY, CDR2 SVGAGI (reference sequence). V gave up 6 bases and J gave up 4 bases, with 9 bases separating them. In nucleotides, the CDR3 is TGTGCCAGCAGGGGGCCATTTAATGAAAAACTGTTTTTT. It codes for CASRGPFNEKLFF.

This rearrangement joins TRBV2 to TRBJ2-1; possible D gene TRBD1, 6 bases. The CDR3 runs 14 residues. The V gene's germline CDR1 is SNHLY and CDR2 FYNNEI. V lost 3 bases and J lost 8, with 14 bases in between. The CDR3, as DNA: TGTGCCAGCAGTGATCGTAGGGGGTTCGATGAGCAGTTCTTC. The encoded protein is CASSDRRGFDEQFF.

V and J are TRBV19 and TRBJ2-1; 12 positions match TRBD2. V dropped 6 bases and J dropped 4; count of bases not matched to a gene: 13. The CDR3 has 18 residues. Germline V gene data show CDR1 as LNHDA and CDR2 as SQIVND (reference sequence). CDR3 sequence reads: CASRRTSGDAGRYNEQFF. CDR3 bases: TGTGCCAGTAGGCGGACTAGCGGGGACGCCGGAAGATACAATGAGCAGTTCTTC.

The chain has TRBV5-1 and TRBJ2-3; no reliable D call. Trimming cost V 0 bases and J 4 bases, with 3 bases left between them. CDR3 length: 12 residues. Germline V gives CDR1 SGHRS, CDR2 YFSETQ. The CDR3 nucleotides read TGCGCCAGCAGCTTGGTCTCAGATACGCAGTATTTT. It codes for CASSLVSDTQYF.